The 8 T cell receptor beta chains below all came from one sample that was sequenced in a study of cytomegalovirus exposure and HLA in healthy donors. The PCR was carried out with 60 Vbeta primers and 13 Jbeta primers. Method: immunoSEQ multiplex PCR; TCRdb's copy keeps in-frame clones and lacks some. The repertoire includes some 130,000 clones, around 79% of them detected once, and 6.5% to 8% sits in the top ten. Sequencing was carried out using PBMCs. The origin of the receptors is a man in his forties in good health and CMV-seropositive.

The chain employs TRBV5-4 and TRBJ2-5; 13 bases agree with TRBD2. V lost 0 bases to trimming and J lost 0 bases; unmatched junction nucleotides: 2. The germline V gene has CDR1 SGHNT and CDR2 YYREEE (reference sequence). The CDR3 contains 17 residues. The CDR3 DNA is TGTGCCAGCAGCTTGGGGACTAGCGGGGGCTACCAAGAGACCCAGTACTTC. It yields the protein CASSLGTSGGYQETQYF.

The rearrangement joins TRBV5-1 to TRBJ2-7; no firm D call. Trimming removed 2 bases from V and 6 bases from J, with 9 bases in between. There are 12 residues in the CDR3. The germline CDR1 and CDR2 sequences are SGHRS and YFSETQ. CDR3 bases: TGCGCCAGCAGCTTTACTGAATTCGAGCAGTACTTC. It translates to CASSFTEFEQYF.

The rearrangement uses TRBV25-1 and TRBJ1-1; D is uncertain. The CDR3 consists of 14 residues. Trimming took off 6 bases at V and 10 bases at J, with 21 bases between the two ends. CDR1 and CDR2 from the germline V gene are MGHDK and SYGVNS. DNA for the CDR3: TGTGCCAGCAGAAAAGGTAACAGCCGTTCGACAGCTTTCTTT. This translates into CASRKGNSRSTAFF.

The CDR3 DNA reads TGTGCCAGCAGCTTAGTTCAGGGGGCCCACTACAATGAGCAGTTCTTC. It translates to CASSLVQGAHYNEQFF. This chain links TRBV7-9 with TRBJ2-1; 8 bases match TRBD1. V lost 1 base, J lost 3 bases, and 5 bases stayed unmatched. Germline V gives CDR1 SEHNR, CDR2 FQNEAQ (reference sequence). This CDR3 is 16 amino acids long.

This CDR3 is CASSSYRDYGYTF. CDR3 DNA sequence: TGTGCCAGCAGCTCCTACAGGGACTATGGCTACACCTTC. The J gene is TRBJ1-2, the V gene TRBV7-9; a possible D gene is TRBD1 (6 bases). The CDR3 totals 13 residues. From germline, CDR1 is SEHNR and CDR2 FQNEAQ (reference sequence). V was trimmed by 4 bases and J by 3 bases, leaving 9 bases between them. Looking up the rest from reference TRBV7-9 and TRBJ1-2 gives the full variable domain: DTGVSQNPRHKITKRGQNVTFRCDPISEHNRLYWYRQTLGQGPEFLTYFQNEAQLEKSRLLSDRFSAERPKGSFSTLEIQRTEQGDSAMYLCASSSYRDYGYTFGSGTRLTVV.

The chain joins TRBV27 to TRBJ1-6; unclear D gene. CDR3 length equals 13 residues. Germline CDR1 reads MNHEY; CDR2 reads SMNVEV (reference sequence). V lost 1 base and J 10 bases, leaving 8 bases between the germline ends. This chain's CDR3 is CASSLFFKSPLHF. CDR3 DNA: TGTGCCAGCAGTTTATTCTTTAAATCACCCCTCCACTTT.

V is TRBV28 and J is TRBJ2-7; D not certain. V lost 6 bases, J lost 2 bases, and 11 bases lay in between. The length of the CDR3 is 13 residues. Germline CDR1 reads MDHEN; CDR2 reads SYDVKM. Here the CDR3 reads CASRPYSTYEQYF. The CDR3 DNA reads TGTGCCAGCAGACCCTATTCGACCTACGAGCAGTACTTC. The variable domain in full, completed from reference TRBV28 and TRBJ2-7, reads DVKVTQSSRYLVKRTGEKVFLECVQDMDHENMFWYRQDPGLGLRLIYFSYDVKMKEKGDIPEGYSVSREKKERFSLILESASTNQTSMYLCASRPYSTYEQYFGPGTRLTVT.

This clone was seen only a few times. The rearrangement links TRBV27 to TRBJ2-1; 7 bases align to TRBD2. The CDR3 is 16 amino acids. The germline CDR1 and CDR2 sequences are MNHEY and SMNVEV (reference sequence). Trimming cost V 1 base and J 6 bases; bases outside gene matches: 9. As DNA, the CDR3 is TGTGCCAGCAGTTTATGGGTGGCGGGAGAGGGCAATGAGCAGTTCTTC. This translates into CASSLWVAGEGNEQFF.